A selection of T cell receptor beta chains follows, all from one sample in a study of cytomegalovirus exposure and HLA in healthy donors. The method was immunoSEQ multiplex PCR; TCRdb's version includes in-frame clones alone and lacks a portion of them. The data show roughly 140,000 clones, about a tenth seen once. The sample taken for sequencing was PBMCs. The receptors shown here come from a male donor in good health and CMV-seronegative. CDR3s include the opening cysteine and the closing phenylalanine or tryptophan. Each record gives: V gene, D gene, clone size, J gene, CDR3 protein, CDR3 DNA. The D gene is left open where the match is weak. Part of the rows lack a size; the others show once, few, many or a class for expanded clones.

v_call: TRBV27; d_call: .; clone_size: .; j_call: TRBJ2-7; cdr3_aa: CASSLSRLASYEQYF; cdr3_nt: TGTGCCAGCAGTTTATCGAGGCTAGCGAGTTACGAGCAGTACTTC
v_call: TRBV5-4; d_call: .; clone_size: .; j_call: TRBJ2-7; cdr3_aa: CASSSRGRNYEQYF; cdr3_nt: TGTGCCAGCAGCTCCAGGGGCAGAAACTACGAGCAGTACTTC
v_call: TRBV25-1; d_call: TRBD1; clone_size: .; j_call: TRBJ1-4; cdr3_aa: CASSDRGRELFF; cdr3_nt: TGTGCCAGCAGTGACAGGGGGCGGGAACTGTTTTTT
v_call: TRBV28; d_call: .; clone_size: few; j_call: TRBJ1-1; cdr3_aa: CASSGAAEAFF; cdr3_nt: TGTGCCAGCAGTGGGGCGGCTGAAGCTTTCTTT
v_call: TRBV6-6; d_call: .; clone_size: .; j_call: TRBJ1-1; cdr3_aa: CASGQGDSQRGAFF; cdr3_nt: TGTGCCAGCGGCCAAGGGGACTCCCAGAGGGGAGCTTTCTTT
v_call: TRBV25-1; d_call: .; clone_size: .; j_call: TRBJ1-1; cdr3_aa: CASRGASNTEAFF; cdr3_nt: TGTGCCAGCAGGGGGGCCTCGAACACTGAAGCTTTCTTT
v_call: TRBV5-1; d_call: .; clone_size: .; j_call: TRBJ2-3; cdr3_aa: CASSAEDHTQYF; cdr3_nt: TGCGCCAGCTCGGCGGAAGATCATACGCAGTATTTT
v_call: TRBV10-3; d_call: .; clone_size: .; j_call: TRBJ1-2; cdr3_aa: CAISESSARENGYTF; cdr3_nt: TGTGCCATCAGTGAGTCGTCGGCAAGGGAGAATGGCTACACCTTC
v_call: TRBV7-9; d_call: TRBD1; clone_size: few; j_call: TRBJ2-3; cdr3_aa: CASSFSGTGGWGDTQYF; cdr3_nt: TGTGCCAGCAGCTTCTCCGGGACAGGGGGCTGGGGAGATACGCAGTATTTT
v_call: TRBV19; d_call: TRBD2; clone_size: .; j_call: TRBJ2-5; cdr3_aa: CASSSRLAGGQETQYF; cdr3_nt: TGTGCCAGTAGTTCCCGACTAGCGGGAGGACAAGAGACCCAGTACTTC
v_call: TRBV7-9; d_call: TRBD1; clone_size: .; j_call: TRBJ2-7; cdr3_aa: CASSLVPMGQGNSYEQYF; cdr3_nt: TGTGCCAGCAGCTTAGTGCCTATGGGACAGGGAAACTCCTACGAGCAGTACTTC
v_call: TRBV27; d_call: .; clone_size: few; j_call: TRBJ2-5; cdr3_aa: CASRSVVAVREETQYF; cdr3_nt: TGTGCCAGCAGATCCGTGGTAGCGGTAAGGGAAGAGACCCAGTACTTC
v_call: TRBV6-5; d_call: TRBD2; clone_size: few; j_call: TRBJ2-2; cdr3_aa: CASSYWTRNTGELFF; cdr3_nt: TGTGCCAGCAGTTACTGGACTAGGAACACCGGGGAGCTGTTTTTT
v_call: TRBV4-3; d_call: .; clone_size: few; j_call: TRBJ1-2; cdr3_aa: CASSQERQPVSYGYTF; cdr3_nt: TGCGCCAGCAGCCAAGAGAGGCAGCCGGTCAGCTATGGCTACACCTTC
v_call: TRBV29-1; d_call: .; clone_size: few; j_call: TRBJ2-3; cdr3_aa: CSVLESTDTQYF; cdr3_nt: TGCAGCGTTTTAGAGAGCACAGATACGCAGTATTTT
v_call: TRBV4-2; d_call: .; clone_size: .; j_call: TRBJ1-1; cdr3_aa: CASSQVQANTEAFF; cdr3_nt: TGTGCCAGCAGCCAAGTACAGGCGAACACTGAAGCTTTCTTT
v_call: TRBV5-4; d_call: .; clone_size: .; j_call: TRBJ2-5; cdr3_aa: CASSFSRGQETQYF; cdr3_nt: TGTGCCAGCAGTTTTTCGCGGGGTCAAGAGACCCAGTACTTC
v_call: TRBV7-3; d_call: TRBD2; clone_size: .; j_call: TRBJ2-3; cdr3_aa: CASSREGRVTDTQYF; cdr3_nt: TGTGCCAGCAGCCGGGAGGGGAGAGTAACAGATACGCAGTATTTT
v_call: TRBV30; d_call: .; clone_size: few; j_call: TRBJ2-7; cdr3_aa: CAWSVPGEQYF; cdr3_nt: TGTGCCTGGAGTGTACCGGGCGAGCAGTACTTC
v_call: TRBV5-6; d_call: TRBD1; clone_size: few; j_call: TRBJ2-7; cdr3_aa: CASSFGQGTYEQYF; cdr3_nt: TGTGCCAGCAGCTTTGGACAGGGAACCTACGAGCAGTACTTC
v_call: TRBV28; d_call: TRBD1; clone_size: .; j_call: TRBJ1-2; cdr3_aa: CASSFWTGGHYGYTF; cdr3_nt: TGTGCCAGCAGTTTCTGGACAGGGGGGCACTATGGCTACACCTTC
v_call: TRBV5-6; d_call: .; clone_size: .; j_call: TRBJ1-2; cdr3_aa: CASSFGGTHDYTF; cdr3_nt: TGTGCCAGCAGCTTCGGAGGGACTCATGACTACACCTTC
v_call: TRBV18; d_call: TRBD2; clone_size: .; j_call: TRBJ2-7; cdr3_aa: CASSPPRGTSGIANEQYF; cdr3_nt: TGTGCCAGCTCACCACCTCGAGGGACTAGCGGGATAGCGAACGAGCAGTACTTC
v_call: TRBV5-8; d_call: .; clone_size: .; j_call: TRBJ1-3; cdr3_aa: CASSSRGFSGNTIYF; cdr3_nt: TGTGCCAGCAGCTCCAGGGGTTTTTCCGGAAACACCATATATTTT
v_call: TRBV19; d_call: TRBD2; clone_size: .; j_call: TRBJ2-7; cdr3_aa: CASSIRLASSYEQYF; cdr3_nt: TGTGCCAGTAGTATTAGACTAGCGAGCTCCTACGAGCAGTACTTC
v_call: TRBV30; d_call: TRBD1; clone_size: .; j_call: TRBJ1-4; cdr3_aa: CAGRQGQDNEKLFF; cdr3_nt: TGTGCTGGAAGGCAGGGACAGGACAATGAAAAACTGTTTTTT
v_call: TRBV7-2; d_call: TRBD2; clone_size: .; j_call: TRBJ2-7; cdr3_aa: CASSATSGGAYEQYF; cdr3_nt: TGTGCCAGCAGCGCAACTAGCGGGGGGGCCTACGAGCAGTACTTC
v_call: TRBV4-3; d_call: .; clone_size: .; j_call: TRBJ1-2; cdr3_aa: CASSQGFTGIDDGYTF; cdr3_nt: TGCGCCAGCAGCCAGGGATTCACAGGGATTGACGATGGCTACACCTTC
v_call: TRBV6-5; d_call: .; clone_size: .; j_call: TRBJ2-3; cdr3_aa: CASRPLARDTDTQYF; cdr3_nt: TGTGCCAGCAGACCACTGGCCAGGGACACAGATACGCAGTATTTT
v_call: TRBV27; d_call: TRBD1; clone_size: few; j_call: TRBJ1-4; cdr3_aa: CASSPLFPMDRAEKLFF; cdr3_nt: TGTGCCAGCAGCCCTTTATTTCCTATGGACAGGGCTGAAAAACTGTTTTTT
v_call: TRBV7-2; d_call: TRBD2; clone_size: .; j_call: TRBJ2-1; cdr3_aa: CASSLSGGAYNEQFF; cdr3_nt: TGTGCCAGCAGCCTTAGCGGGGGGGCCTACAATGAGCAGTTCTTC
v_call: TRBV11-2; d_call: TRBD1; clone_size: few; j_call: TRBJ2-7; cdr3_aa: CASSLVPGDRGDGEQYF; cdr3_nt: TGTGCCAGCAGCTTAGTCCCCGGGGACAGGGGGGATGGCGAGCAGTACTTC
v_call: TRBV5-1; d_call: TRBD2; clone_size: few; j_call: TRBJ2-7; cdr3_aa: CASSLVAGAGAYEQYF; cdr3_nt: TGCGCCAGCAGCTTGGTGGCCGGAGCGGGAGCCTACGAGCAGTACTTC
v_call: TRBV5-1; d_call: .; clone_size: few; j_call: TRBJ2-5; cdr3_aa: CASSVTSSQETQYF; cdr3_nt: TGCGCCAGCAGCGTAACTAGCTCCCAAGAGACCCAGTACTTC
v_call: TRBV5-1; d_call: .; clone_size: .; j_call: TRBJ2-7; cdr3_aa: CASSFGRAGYEQYF; cdr3_nt: TGCGCCAGCAGCTTTGGGCGAGCGGGCTACGAGCAGTACTTC
v_call: TRBV2; d_call: .; clone_size: few; j_call: TRBJ1-1; cdr3_aa: CASRYSRTTEAFF; cdr3_nt: TGTGCCAGCAGGTACAGTCGAACAACTGAAGCCTTCTTT
v_call: TRBV7-9; d_call: .; clone_size: once; j_call: TRBJ2-7; cdr3_aa: CASSIQYEQYF; cdr3_nt: TGTGCCAGCAGCATTCAATACGAGCAGTACTTC
v_call: TRBV4-3; d_call: .; clone_size: .; j_call: TRBJ1-2; cdr3_aa: CASSLNSGGEYGYTF; cdr3_nt: TGCGCCAGCAGCCTCAACAGCGGGGGAGAATATGGCTACACCTTC
v_call: TRBV7-9; d_call: .; clone_size: .; j_call: TRBJ1-3; cdr3_aa: CASSSDNYGAAIYF; cdr3_nt: TGTGCCAGCAGCTCAGATAATTACGGCGCGGCCATATATTTT
v_call: TRBV11-2; d_call: TRBD2; clone_size: .; j_call: TRBJ2-5; cdr3_aa: CASSPWTSQAGRETQYF; cdr3_nt: TGTGCCAGCAGCCCATGGACTAGCCAAGCAGGAAGGGAGACCCAGTACTTC
v_call: TRBV18; d_call: .; clone_size: .; j_call: TRBJ1-1; cdr3_aa: CASSPSEKSTEAFF; cdr3_nt: TGTGCCAGCTCACCCTCCGAGAAGAGTACTGAAGCTTTCTTT
v_call: TRBV28; d_call: .; clone_size: .; j_call: TRBJ1-3; cdr3_aa: CASLTVWNTIYF; cdr3_nt: TGTGCCAGCCTAACAGTATGGAACACCATATATTTT
v_call: TRBV7-6; d_call: TRBD2; clone_size: few; j_call: TRBJ2-1; cdr3_aa: CASSKTSGRGGNEQFF; cdr3_nt: TGTGCCAGCAGCAAGACTAGCGGGAGGGGAGGAAATGAGCAGTTCTTC
v_call: TRBV2; d_call: TRBD2; clone_size: few; j_call: TRBJ2-3; cdr3_aa: CASSEGGTSGGPPQYF; cdr3_nt: TGTGCCAGCAGTGAAGGCGGGACTAGCGGGGGTCCACCGCAGTATTTT
v_call: TRBV28; d_call: TRBD2; clone_size: few; j_call: TRBJ2-3; cdr3_aa: CASSSLAGVHTQYF; cdr3_nt: TGTGCCAGCAGTTCACTAGCGGGAGTACATACGCAGTATTTT
v_call: TRBV27; d_call: .; clone_size: .; j_call: TRBJ1-2; cdr3_aa: CATALTGHPSYGYTF; cdr3_nt: TGTGCCACCGCCCTCACAGGGCACCCTAGCTATGGCTACACCTTC
v_call: TRBV5-1; d_call: TRBD1; clone_size: .; j_call: TRBJ1-1; cdr3_aa: CASSLDPGQGLEAFF; cdr3_nt: TGCGCCAGCAGCTTGGACCCGGGACAGGGGCTTGAAGCTTTCTTT
v_call: TRBV5-1; d_call: TRBD1; clone_size: few; j_call: TRBJ2-7; cdr3_aa: CASSSLDRIYEQYF; cdr3_nt: TGCGCCAGCAGCTCTCTGGACAGGATTTACGAGCAGTACTTC
v_call: TRBV30; d_call: TRBD1; clone_size: .; j_call: TRBJ1-1; cdr3_aa: CAWRLWTGTNTEAFF; cdr3_nt: TGTGCCTGGAGACTTTGGACAGGCACGAACACTGAAGCTTTCTTT
v_call: TRBV5-6; d_call: .; clone_size: few; j_call: TRBJ2-1; cdr3_aa: CASSLGGTPYNEQFF; cdr3_nt: TGTGCCAGCAGCTTGGGGGGGACTCCCTACAATGAGCAGTTCTTC
v_call: TRBV30; d_call: TRBD1; clone_size: few; j_call: TRBJ1-4; cdr3_aa: CAWSDTGTGGEKLFF; cdr3_nt: TGTGCCTGGAGTGATACCGGGACAGGGGGCGAAAAACTGTTTTTT
v_call: TRBV7-9; d_call: TRBD1; clone_size: few; j_call: TRBJ2-7; cdr3_aa: CASSPRDRAYEQYF; cdr3_nt: TGTGCCAGCAGCCCCCGGGACAGGGCCTACGAGCAGTACTTC